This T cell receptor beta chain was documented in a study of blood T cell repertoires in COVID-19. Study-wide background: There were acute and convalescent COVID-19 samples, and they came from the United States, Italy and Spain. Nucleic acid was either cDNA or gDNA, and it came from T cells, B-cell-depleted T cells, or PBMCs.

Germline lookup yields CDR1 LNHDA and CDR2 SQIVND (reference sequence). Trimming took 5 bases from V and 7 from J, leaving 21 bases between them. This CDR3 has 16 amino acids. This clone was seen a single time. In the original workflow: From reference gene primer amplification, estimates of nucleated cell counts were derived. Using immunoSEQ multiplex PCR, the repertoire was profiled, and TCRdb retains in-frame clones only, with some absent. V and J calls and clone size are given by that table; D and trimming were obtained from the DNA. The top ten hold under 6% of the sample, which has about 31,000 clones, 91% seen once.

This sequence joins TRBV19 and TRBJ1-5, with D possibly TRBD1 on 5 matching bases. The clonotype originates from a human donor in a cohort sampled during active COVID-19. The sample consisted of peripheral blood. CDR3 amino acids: CASSPYVAGNWQPQHF. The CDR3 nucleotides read TGTGCCAGTAGTCCCTATGTAGCAGGGAATTGGCAGCCCCAGCATTTT.